Presented here are 8 T cell receptor beta chains from one specimen sequenced in a study of T cell repertoires in cytomegalovirus infection. TCRdb reprocessed the reads via MiXCR and lists one record per CDR3 protein. The sample yields approximately 500,000 distinct CDR3 sequences, 16% seen once. Sample: CD8+ T cells from PBMCs. These receptors came from a human donor in good health (CMV status not recorded). Some clones in this sample may be carry-over from other donors' samples.

This clonotype was seen only a few times. The chain employs TRBV5-6 and TRBJ2-7, with 9 bases aligning to TRBD1. V lost 3 bases, J lost 6 bases, and 13 bases stayed unmatched. The CDR3 extends over 16 amino acids. Germline V gene lookup returns CDR1 SGHDT and CDR2 YYEEEE. The CDR3 nucleotides read TGTGCCAGCAGCTCCTCTGGGACAGGGATACGGGGCGAGCAGTACTTC. It specifies CASSSSGTGIRGEQYF.

The chain carries TRBV7-9 and TRBJ2-7; D is unresolved. Trimming left V 5 bases short and J 6 bases short, with 14 bases between. This CDR3 is built from 13 residues. Germline V CDR1 and CDR2: SEHNR, FQNEAQ (reference sequence). CDR3 bases: TGTGCCAGCAGCCCCTCCTTGGAGACCGAGCAGTACTTC. Protein sequence: CASSPSLETEQYF.

This clonotype appeared once. An end of the junction differs from the germline gene, which may be a read error. The chain recombines TRBV6-1 with TRBJ2-3; 13 bases are shared with TRBD2. The CDR3 covers 15 residues. The V gene's germline CDR1 is MNHNS and CDR2 SASEGT. CDR3 sequence: CASSRTSGSRDTPYF. CDR3 bases: TGTGCCAGTAGCAGGACTAGCGGGAGTAGAGATACGCCGTATTTT.

V is TRBV15 and J is TRBJ2-5; 7 bases align to TRBD2. Germline V gives CDR1 LNHNV, CDR2 YYDKDF (reference sequence). This CDR3 spans 17 amino acids. The junction had 8 bases not matched to a gene; V was cut back by 0 bases and J by 1 base. The CDR3 protein is CATSRDLSSGFQETQYF. CDR3 DNA: TGTGCCACCAGCAGAGATCTATCTAGCGGATTCCAAGAGACCCAGTACTTC. Together with reference TRBV15 and TRBJ2-5, the CDR3 gives the full variable domain: DAMVIQNPRYQVTQFGKPVTLSCSQTLNHNVMYWYQQKSSQAPKLLFHYYDKDFNNEADTPDNFQSRRPNTSFCFLDIRSPGLGDTAMYLCATSRDLSSGFQETQYFGPGTRLLVL.

This clonotype was seen at least ten times. The V call is TRBV12-3 or TRBV12-4, the J call TRBJ1-2, with a tentative D call TRBD1 (5 bases). The CDR3 consists of 16 residues. V dropped 4 bases and J dropped 6 bases, with 21 bases sitting between them. CDR3: CASSSATDHMRDGYTF. CDR3 DNA sequence: TGTGCCAGCAGTTCCGCGACAGACCATATGAGGGATGGCTACACCTTC.

The chain combines TRBV28 with TRBJ2-4; possibly TRBD2 for D (6 bases). Trimming shortened V by 4 bases and J by 0 bases, and 13 bases separated the two germline ends. CDR3 size: 16 residues. The germline V gene encodes CDR1 MDHEN and CDR2 SYDVKM. The CDR3 DNA reads as TGTGCCAGCAGTTCCACGGGGGTACTAGCCAAAAACATTCAGTACTTC. Translation gives CASSSTGVLAKNIQYF.

This clonotype was detected once. A much larger clonotype is one base distant, so this may be a read error. This sequence joins TRBV7-9 and TRBJ1-2; D gene uncertain. Between the trimmed V and J ends, which lost 6 bases and 8 bases, there was a span of 19 bases. Germline loops: CDR1 SEHNR, CDR2 FQNEAQ (reference sequence). The length of the CDR3 is 14 residues. This CDR3 is CASRYTVWPPGYTF. DNA of the CDR3: TGTGCCAGCAGATATACTGTCTGGCCGCCGGGCTACACCTTC.

This clonotype was counted only a few times. The rearrangement uses TRBV27 and TRBJ2-7; D uncertain. V was cut by 5 bases and J by 6 bases, with 8 bases left in between. This CDR3 spans 11 amino acids. Germline-derived CDR1 and CDR2 are MNHEY and SMNVEV (reference sequence). CDR3 bases: TGTGCCAGCAGTAACCCCAGCGAGCAGTACTTC. Its translation: CASSNPSEQYF.